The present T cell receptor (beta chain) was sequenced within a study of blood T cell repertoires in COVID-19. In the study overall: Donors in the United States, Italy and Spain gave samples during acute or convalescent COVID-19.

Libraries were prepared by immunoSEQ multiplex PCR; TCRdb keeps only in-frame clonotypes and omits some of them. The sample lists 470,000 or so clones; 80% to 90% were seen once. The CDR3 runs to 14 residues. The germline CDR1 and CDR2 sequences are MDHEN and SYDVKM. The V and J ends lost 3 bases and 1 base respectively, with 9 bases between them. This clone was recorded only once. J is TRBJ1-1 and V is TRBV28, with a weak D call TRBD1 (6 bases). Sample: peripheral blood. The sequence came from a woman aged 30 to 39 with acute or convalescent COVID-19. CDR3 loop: CASSLGTRNTEAFF. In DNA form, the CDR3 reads TGTGCCAGCAGTTTGGGGACAAGGAACACTGAAGCTTTCTTT.